This entry lists 29 T cell receptor beta chains sequenced from one sample in a study of cytomegalovirus exposure and HLA in healthy donors. The PCR ran on 60 Vbeta and 13 Jbeta primers. Profiling relied on immunoSEQ multiplex PCR, and the TCRdb table lists in-frame clones only, not all of them. This sample has fewer than 200,000 clones, with about four fifths found just once. Sequenced material: PBMCs. Source of these receptors: a male donor in good health and CMV-seronegative.

The chain combines TRBV4-1 with TRBJ1-4; tentatively, D is TRBD1 (6 bases). Looked up from germline, CDR1 is MGHRA and CDR2 is YSYEKL. Trimming took off 1 base at V and 5 bases at J, with 14 bases between the two ends. The CDR3 is made up of 16 amino acids. The CDR3 bases are TGCGCCAGCAGCCAAGGAGGACAGTCGAAGAATGAAAAACTGTTTTTT. Amino acid sequence: CASSQGGQSKNEKLFF.

This clone was seen only once. The V and J genes are TRBV5-5 and TRBJ2-7, with 10 bases fitting TRBD1. Trimming cost V 0 bases and J 4 bases; bases outside gene matches: 4. The CDR3 length is 15 residues. The germline gives CDR1 SGHKS, CDR2 YYEKEE (reference sequence). The CDR3: CASSLDGTGVYEQYF. As DNA, the CDR3 is TGTGCCAGCAGCTTGGACGGGACAGGGGTTTACGAGCAGTACTTC.

This clone is a singleton in its sample. The chain combines TRBV18 with TRBJ2-5, with 9 bases aligning to TRBD1. Germline V gene data show CDR1 as KGHSH and CDR2 as LQKENI. This CDR3 is 14 amino acids long. V was clipped by 3 bases and J by 3 bases; unmatched bases: 2. The CDR3 DNA reads as TGTGCCAGCTCACCGACAGGGGGAGAAGAGACCCAGTACTTC. The encoded protein is CASSPTGGEETQYF.

Note on this clone: This sample also contains other DNA sequences that code for the same CDR3. CDR3 amino acids: CASSSSNEQFF. The CDR3 DNA follows: TGTGCCAGCAGCTCGTCCAATGAGCAGTTCTTC. The V call is TRBV7-9, the J call TRBJ2-1, with D uncertain. The CDR3 contains 11 residues. Trimming left V 4 bases short and J 6 bases short, with 4 bases between. Germline values: CDR1 SEHNR, CDR2 FQNEAQ (reference sequence).

The table lists this clone with a count of one. J is TRBJ2-3 and V is TRBV6-5, with TRBD2 as a possible D gene (6 bases). This CDR3 is built from 15 residues. The germline V and J ends were trimmed by 6 bases and 5 bases, with 18 bases remaining between them. The germline CDR1 and CDR2 sequences are MNHEY and SVGAGI. DNA for the CDR3: TGTGCCAGCAGCCCAGGAGGGGTCCCGGAAGATACGCAGTATTTT. Amino acids: CASSPGGVPEDTQYF.

This clone was seen a few times. CDR3 bases: TGTGCCAGCAGCTTAGGGCTGGCAGAACCTAACTATGGCTACACCTTC. Translated: CASSLGLAEPNYGYTF. V is TRBV7-9 and J is TRBJ1-2, with unresolved D. Deletions cut 1 base from V and 0 bases from J, with 12 bases between. Germline loops: CDR1 SEHNR, CDR2 FQNEAQ (reference sequence). CDR3 length: 16 residues.

The genes are TRBV29-1 and TRBJ2-1; a possible D gene is TRBD2 (6 bases). V lost 8 bases, J lost 8 bases, and 19 bases lay in between. Looked up from germline, CDR1 is SQVTM and CDR2 is ANQGSEA. The CDR3 spans 13 residues. CDR3 sequence reads: CSSRLDKTYEQFF. As DNA, the CDR3 is TGCAGCTCACGACTAGACAAGACCTATGAGCAGTTCTTC.

This clone was seen more than once but under ten times. This rearrangement joins TRBV5-4 to TRBJ2-3, with TRBD2 matching 10 bases. Trimming cost V 0 bases and J 1 base; bases outside gene matches: 2. Germline CDR1 reads SGHNT; CDR2 reads YYREEE (reference sequence). This CDR3 spans 16 amino acids. The CDR3 bases are TGTGCCAGCAGCTTGGCCGGGACTAGCGGCACAGATACGCAGTATTTT. It yields the protein CASSLAGTSGTDTQYF.

The chain joins TRBV10-3 to TRBJ1-4; D uncertain. The CDR3 extends over 12 amino acids. Per the germline V gene, CDR1 is ENHRY and CDR2 is SYGVKD. The germline V and J ends were trimmed by 6 bases and 11 bases, with 13 bases remaining between them. CDR3 coding DNA: TGTGCCATCAGCCCGGGCCGGGAGAAACTGTTTTTT. Translating gives CAISPGREKLFF.

This chain joins TRBV21-1 and TRBJ2-1; TRBD2 reflects the table's D call only, with no check against the DNA. TRBV21-1 constitutes a pseudogene. The CDR3 is 16 residues long. CDR3 in amino acids: CASSNQTSGSFLEQFF. In DNA form, the CDR3 reads TGTGCCAGCAGCAATCAAACTAGCGGGAGTTTTTTGGAGCAGTTCTTC.

J is TRBJ2-7 and V is TRBV4-1, with 7 bases lining up with TRBD1. The V gene's germline CDR1 is MGHRA and CDR2 YSYEKL. Trimming removed 3 bases from V and 3 bases from J; junction bases left unmatched: 11. CDR3 size: 16 residues. The CDR3 nucleotides are TGCGCCAGCAGCCACACGAATACAGGGGCGCTCTACGAGCAGTACTTC. This encodes CASSHTNTGALYEQYF.

The rearrangement joins TRBV7-9 to TRBJ2-2; no definite D call. Germline V gene sequence: CDR1 SEHNR, CDR2 FQNEAQ (reference sequence). The CDR3 covers 14 residues. The V end lost 3 bases, the J end lost 1 base, and 6 bases lay between the germline ends. Here the CDR3 reads CASSFQQNTGELFF. DNA for the CDR3: TGTGCCAGCAGCTTTCAACAGAACACCGGGGAGCTGTTTTTT.

This rearrangement joins TRBV11-1 to TRBJ1-3; D gene uncertain. CDR1 is SGHAT and CDR2 is FQDESV in the germline V gene (reference sequence). Trimming took 4 bases from V and 0 from J, leaving 7 bases between them. This CDR3 region has 14 residues. The CDR3 loop is CASSSTFSGNTIYF. The CDR3 bases are TGTGCCAGCAGCTCGACTTTCTCTGGAAACACCATATATTTT.

This clone has more than one count but fewer than ten. V is TRBV5-1 and J is TRBJ2-3, with 10 bases fitting TRBD1. The CDR3 is 15 residues long. V trimming: 7 bases; J trimming: 3 bases; junction bases outside the gene matches: 8. Germline lookup yields CDR1 SGHRS and CDR2 YFSETQ. The CDR3 spells CASSERDRGTDTQYF. CDR3 bases: TGCGCCAGCTCGGAAAGGGACAGGGGTACAGATACGCAGTATTTT.

DNA for the CDR3: TGTGCCAGCAGCGTAGTTGAGGCGGGAGGCCCAGATACGCAGTATTTT. Encoded protein: CASSVVEAGGPDTQYF. The V gene is TRBV9, the J gene TRBJ2-3, with 8 bases that match TRBD2. V trimming: 0 bases; J trimming: 4 bases; junction bases outside the gene matches: 7. The CDR3 loop spans 16 amino acids. The germline V gene has CDR1 SGDLS and CDR2 YYNGEE. The whole variable domain, remainder taken from reference TRBV9 and TRBJ2-3, is DSGVTQTPKHLITATGQRVTLRCSPRSGDLSVYWYQQSLDQGLQFLIQYYNGEERAKGNILERFSAQQFPDLHSELNLSSLELGDSALYFCASSVVEAGGPDTQYFGPGTRLTVL.

As DNA, the CDR3 is TGTGCCAGCACCCCACTAGCGGGAGGGCCAGGGACCCAGTACTTC. Translated, it gives CASTPLAGGPGTQYF. The chain employs TRBV7-6 and TRBJ2-5, with 13 bases identical to TRBD2. With 7 bases clipped from V and 7 bases from J, the junction kept 9 bases outside the gene matches. Germline CDR1 SGHVS, CDR2 FNYEAQ. There are 15 residues in the CDR3.

The J gene is TRBJ1-3, the V gene TRBV30, with 8 nucleotides matching TRBD1. The CDR3 covers 16 residues. The J segment lost 1 base and the V segment lost 0 bases, leaving 5 bases of the junction unmatched. Germline CDR1 GTSNPN, CDR2 SVGIG (reference sequence). CDR3: CAWSVQGGASGNTIYF. As DNA, the CDR3 is TGTGCCTGGAGTGTACAGGGGGGGGCTTCTGGAAACACCATATATTTT.

This chain's CDR3 is CASSLGGGGYTF. The CDR3 DNA sequence: TGCGCCAGCAGCTTGGGGGGCGGTGGCTACACCTTC. V is TRBV5-1 and J is TRBJ1-2; possible D gene TRBD1, 5 bases. Deletions cut 0 bases from V and 7 bases from J, with 7 bases between. The CDR3 totals 12 residues. CDR1 and CDR2 (germline): SGHRS, YFSETQ.

The rearrangement uses TRBV27 and TRBJ2-7; 7 positions agree with TRBD1. The V gene's germline CDR1 is MNHEY and CDR2 SMNVEV (reference sequence). This CDR3 has 14 residues. J gave up 5 bases and V 0 bases, and 4 bases lay outside the gene matches. The DNA for the CDR3 is TGTGCCAGCAGTTTATCCCCAGGGGGTAACGAGCAGTACTTC. Translation gives CASSLSPGGNEQYF.

This chain connects TRBV7-3 to TRBJ1-1; D is possibly TRBD1 (5 bases). The CDR3 length is 14 residues. Trimming took off 6 bases at V and 1 base at J, with 12 bases between the two ends. Looked up from germline, CDR1 is SGHTA and CDR2 is FQGTGA. CDR3 region: CASSPGHSNTEAFF. The CDR3 bases are TGTGCCAGCAGTCCCGGACACTCGAACACTGAAGCTTTCTTT. Full variable domain (rest looked up from reference TRBV7-3 and TRBJ1-1): GAGVSQTPSNKVTEKGKYVELRCDPISGHTALYWYRQSLGQGPEFLIYFQGTGAADDSGLPNDRFFAVRPEGSVSTLKIQRTERGDSAVYLCASSPGHSNTEAFFGQGTRLTVV.

The chain combines TRBV4-1 with TRBJ2-1, with 7 bases lining up with TRBD2. Germline values: CDR1 MGHRA, CDR2 YSYEKL. This CDR3 spans 17 amino acids. V lost 0 bases, J lost 6 bases, and 11 bases stayed unmatched. Written as DNA, the CDR3 is TGCGCCAGCAGCCAAGATGTTTCTAGCGGAGGGCTCAATGAGCAGTTCTTC. It specifies CASSQDVSSGGLNEQFF.

The chain combines TRBV4-3 with TRBJ2-3, with D maybe TRBD1 (5 bases). Germline V lookup: CDR1 LGHNA, CDR2 YSLEER. CDR3 length equals 17 residues. V lost 1 base and J lost 0, with 14 bases in between. CDR3 sequence reads: CASSQVLSRGSTDTQYF. In DNA form, the CDR3 reads TGCGCCAGCAGCCAAGTGCTTTCTAGGGGTAGCACAGATACGCAGTATTTT.

The V gene is TRBV7-2, the J gene TRBJ2-5, with 8 positions matching TRBD1. Looked up from germline, CDR1 is SGHTA and CDR2 is FQGNSA. The CDR3 has 15 amino acids. J lost 7 bases, V lost 5 bases, and 12 bases had no gene match. CDR3 region: CASSLLGQGGATQYF. In nucleotides, the CDR3 is TGTGCCAGCAGCCTCCTCGGACAGGGCGGGGCGACCCAGTACTTC. The full variable domain, with the rest looked up from reference TRBV7-2 and TRBJ2-5, is GAGVSQSPSNKVTEKGKDVELRCDPISGHTALYWYRQSLGQGLEFLIYFQGNSAPDKSGLPSDRFSAERTGGSVSTLTIQRTQQEDSAVYLCASSLLGQGGATQYFGPGTRLLVL.

The V and J genes are TRBV7-9 and TRBJ2-2; 7 positions agree with TRBD1. Germline CDR1 and CDR2: SEHNR and FQNEAQ (reference sequence). The CDR3 sequence is 14 residues long. V was clipped by 3 bases and J by 3 bases; unmatched bases: 1. This CDR3 is CASSLGQYTGELFF. The CDR3 DNA follows: TGTGCCAGCAGCTTGGGACAGTACACCGGGGAGCTGTTTTTT.

This clone was seen more than once but under ten times. The rearrangement links TRBV9 to TRBJ2-1; TRBD1 matches at 7 bases. The V gene's germline CDR1 is SGDLS and CDR2 YYNGEE. V was pared by 0 bases and J by 9 bases, with 6 bases of the junction left unmatched. The CDR3 extends over 14 amino acids. CDR3 region: CASSVVQGVVEQFF. For the CDR3, the DNA is TGTGCCAGCAGCGTAGTGCAGGGGGTGGTTGAGCAGTTCTTC.

The chain carries TRBV27 and TRBJ2-3; D remains unclear. V gave up 7 bases and J gave up 2 bases, with 16 bases separating them. Germline assignment: CDR1 MNHEY and CDR2 SMNVEV (reference sequence). The CDR3 runs to 15 residues. The CDR3 here is CASTLVGLTTDTQYF. The CDR3 region has the DNA TGTGCCAGCACCCTGGTCGGTTTAACCACAGATACGCAGTATTTT.

The chain employs TRBV27 and TRBJ2-1, with 12 bases matching TRBD2. J lost 7 bases, V lost 4 bases, and 20 bases had no gene match. The CDR3 contains 20 residues. Germline CDR1 reads MNHEY; CDR2 reads SMNVEV (reference sequence). The CDR3 DNA reads TGTGCCAGCAGTTCACCTCCAGCTAGCGGGAGGGCCCCGAGGTCGAATGAGCAGTTCTTC. It encodes CASSSPPASGRAPRSNEQFF.

Only one count was recorded for this clone. Germline is not matched at one junction end, which may reflect a read error. J is TRBJ2-1 and V is TRBV7-9; 7 positions agree with TRBD2. In germline, CDR1 is SEHNR, CDR2 FQNEAQ (reference sequence). The CDR3 extends over 18 amino acids. This CDR3 is CSSSSSARLAGSYNEQFF. CDR3 in DNA: TGTTCCAGCAGCTCCAGTGCCCGACTAGCCGGATCCTACAATGAGCAGTTCTTC.

V is TRBV6-6 and J is TRBJ1-3, with D tentatively TRBD1 (5 bases). The length of the CDR3 is 15 residues. The V and J ends lost 4 bases and 2 bases respectively, with 12 bases between them. The germline CDR1 and CDR2 sequences are MNHNY and SVGAGI (reference sequence). In nucleotides, the CDR3 is TGTGCCAGCAGTTTCCTTACAGGTGCTGGAAACACCATATATTTT. As protein: CASSFLTGAGNTIYF.